The 10 T cell receptor beta chains below were found in one sample sequenced in a study of T cell responses to AZD1222 COVID-19 vaccine. Sequenced by immunoSEQ multiplex PCR; TCRdb stores in-frame clones only, minus some. The sample has 140,000 or so clones; about 90% are singletons. The material sequenced was peripheral blood, taken on day 0 of AZD1222 vaccination. The source of these receptors is an adult in good health.

The chain carries TRBV21-1 and TRBJ1-3; the D call of TRBD1 is as the table states it, not checked on the DNA. TRBV21-1 is a documented pseudogene. The length of the CDR3 is 17 residues. The CDR3 is CASSAQGIRPSGNTIYF. The CDR3 nucleotides are TGTGCCAGCAGCGCGCAGGGTATCCGGCCCTCTGGAAACACCATATATTTT.

On this clone itself: Other DNA sequences within the sample encode an identical CDR3. This chain uses TRBV18 with TRBJ1-5; D is undetermined. The CDR3 has 14 residues. Per germline, CDR1 KGHSH and CDR2 LQKENI. V gave up 1 base and J gave up 3 bases, with 7 bases separating them. The CDR3 region has the DNA TGTGCCAGCTCACCACAGGGTGACAATCAGCCCCAGCATTTT. It is translated as CASSPQGDNQPQHF. Full variable domain (missing parts from reference TRBV18 and TRBJ1-5): NAGVMQNPRHLVRRRGQEARLRCSPMKGHSHVYWYRQLPEEGLKFMVYLQKENIIDESGMPKERFSAEFPKEGPSILRIQQVVRGDSAAYFCASSPQGDNQPQHFGDGTRLSIL.

The genes are TRBV30 and TRBJ2-7; perhaps D is TRBD1 or TRBD2 (5 bases each). V dropped 2 bases and J dropped 3 bases, with 20 bases sitting between them. Germline V gene lookup returns CDR1 GTSNPN and CDR2 SVGIG (reference sequence). The CDR3 consists of 16 residues. This CDR3 reads CAWSSPRDHIIYEQYF. In nucleotides, the CDR3 is TGTGCCTGGAGTTCACCCCGGGACCATATTATCTACGAGCAGTACTTC.

The chain combines TRBV4-2 with TRBJ1-3, with D uncertain. The V gene lost 0 bases and the J gene lost 0 bases, with 6 bases spanning the gap. Germline CDR1 reads LGHNA; CDR2 reads YNFKEQ. The CDR3 is 15 residues long. This CDR3 is CASSQDPISGNTIYF. CDR3 bases: TGTGCCAGCAGCCAAGATCCCATCTCTGGAAACACCATATATTTT.

This chain uses TRBV29-1 with TRBJ1-1, with a tentative D call TRBD1 (6 bases). The CDR3 is 14 residues long. Trimming left V 6 bases short and J 1 base short, with 15 bases between. In germline, CDR1 is SQVTM, CDR2 ANQGSEA. CDR3 in DNA: TGCAGCGTCGTTAGGGGACACAAGAACACTGAAGCTTTCTTT. Amino acids: CSVVRGHKNTEAFF.

The chain has TRBV11-2 and TRBJ1-3, with D possibly being TRBD1 (5 bases). Germline V gene lookup returns CDR1 SGHAT and CDR2 FQNNGV. Trimming stripped 6 bases from V and 1 base from J, with 16 bases between. CDR3 length equals 16 residues. This chain's CDR3 is CASSTVQGKSGNTIYF. The CDR3 DNA sequence: TGTGCCAGCAGTACGGTTCAGGGTAAATCTGGAAACACCATATATTTT.

The V and J genes are TRBV7-3 and TRBJ2-1, with TRBD2 matching over 8 bases. After removal of 4 bases from V and 7 bases from J, the junction contained 9 bases not matched to a gene. Germline values: CDR1 SGHTA, CDR2 FQGTGA. The CDR3 runs to 15 residues. The chain's CDR3 is CASSSFSGGINEQFF. The DNA for the CDR3 is TGTGCCAGCAGCTCATTCAGCGGGGGTATAAATGAGCAGTTCTTC.

This CDR3 is CASSQQGSTNEKLFF. CDR3 DNA: TGTGCCAGCTCACAACAGGGGAGCACTAATGAAAAACTGTTTTTT. The chain couples TRBV18 to TRBJ1-4, with TRBD1 matching 7 bases. V trimming: 4 bases; J trimming: 2 bases; junction bases outside the gene matches: 4. This CDR3 is built from 15 residues. Germline V CDR1 and CDR2: KGHSH, LQKENI.

This rearrangement joins TRBV7-6 to TRBJ1-1, with unresolved D. The CDR3 runs to 13 residues. Between the trimmed V and J ends, which lost 1 base and 3 bases, there was a span of 6 bases. Germline CDR1 reads SGHVS; CDR2 reads FNYEAQ. This CDR3 reads CASSLGTDTEAFF. The CDR3 bases are TGTGCCAGCAGCTTAGGGACCGACACTGAAGCTTTCTTT.

The gene calls are TRBV18 and TRBJ1-6; 9 bases map to TRBD1. CDR1 is KGHSH and CDR2 is LQKENI in the germline V gene. The CDR3 consists of 16 residues. V was clipped by 4 bases and J by 9 bases; unmatched bases: 10. The CDR3 DNA follows: TGTGCCAGCTCACTTGCTCCGGGACAGGGCAGTTCACCCCTCCACTTT. Its protein is CASSLAPGQGSSPLHF.